This T cell receptor (beta chain) came from a study of OX40 agonist ivuxolimab in advanced cancers. At the level of the study: Six ivuxolimab dose levels, 0.01 to 10 mg/kg, were given intravenously every 2 weeks. Dose-escalation cases comprised hepatocellular carcinoma, melanoma, renal cell or head and neck cancer.

TCRdb's copy holds only in-frame clones and misses some; the assay was immunoSEQ multiplex PCR. This table holds about 27,000 clones, 65% to 90% found once. Baseline was the first blood sampling point, followed by cycle 4 day 1 and cycle 7 day 1. The germline V gene encodes CDR1 SEHNR and CDR2 FQNEAQ (reference sequence). Trimming took off 1 base at V and 4 bases at J, with 4 bases between the two ends. The CDR3 has 12 residues. The source material was CD4+ or CD8+ T cells sorted from blood, sampled in a trial of the OX40 agonist ivuxolimab. The J gene is TRBJ1-2, the V gene TRBV7-9; the D is unclear. The clonotype originates from an adult with an advanced solid tumor such as melanoma, head and neck, liver or kidney cancer. CDR3 DNA sequence: TGTGCCAGCAGCTTAGGCTCCTATGGCTACACCTTC. As protein: CASSLGSYGYTF.